This T cell receptor beta chain was retrieved from a study of blood T cell repertoires in COVID-19. TCRdb's table, derived via immunoSEQ multiplex PCR, lists solely in-frame clones and lacks some. There are approximately 280,000 clones in the sample; around 85% occur only once, and 2% to 3% lies in the top ten. The sequenced sample consisted of PBMCs or T cells enriched from blood (not recorded which). This TCR was recovered from a woman in her forties or fifties who had recovered from COVID-19.

CDR3 DNA sequence: TGTGCCAGCAGCTTGGCTCAGGGGGCCCCCCAAGAGACCCAGTACTTC. It translates to CASSLAQGAPQETQYF. This sequence joins TRBV7-2 and TRBJ2-5; TRBD1 aligns across 8 bases. CDR3 length: 16 amino acids. Germline V gene data show CDR1 as SGHTA and CDR2 as FQGNSA. J gave up 1 base and V 3 bases, and 7 bases lay outside the gene matches.